Sequencing of this T cell receptor (beta chain) was carried out in a study of shared clonotypes between healthy human individuals. Study as a whole: Used for every donor were three CD4 naive, three CD4 memory, two CD8 naive and one CD8 memory plate.

In the sorted-subset replicate PCRs, about 190 ng DNA, 30,000 or so T cell genomes, was used. Sequencing was performed with immunoSEQ multiplex PCR; in TCRdb, only in-frame clones are kept and a portion is missing. The table lists around 600,000 clones, approximately 95% of them singletons. Naive CD8 populations comprised CD45RO-negative cells positively selected for CCR7, excluding terminally differentiated effector memory CD45RA+ cells. CDR3 length: 15 amino acids. The sequenced material came from naive CD8+ T cells sorted from blood. This receptor was identified in a woman aged 25 to 39 in good health. The chain is built from TRBV7-5 and TRBJ1-5; the table calls TRBD1, which could not be checked here. TRBV7-5 is noted as a pseudogene. CDR3 sequence reads: CVRSLKDRGHQPQHF. CDR3 sequence (DNA): TGTGTCAGAAGCTTAAAGGACAGGGGGCATCAGCCCCAGCATTTT.